This T cell receptor (beta chain) was sequenced for a study of molecular identifiers for immune sequencing clone quantification. Making the bulk TCR libraries relied on previously described methods and listed TCR primers. MiXCR was run by TCRdb on the PCR reads, yielding one entry per CDR3 protein. The sample consists of about 510,000 distinct CDR3 sequences, under 30% of them appearing once. Details on this clonotype: Its antigen remains unknown.

Study results and limitations: Clonotypes surpassing 20 RNA copies contained over 98% of effector molecules, versus under 1% in naive cells.

Germline V gives CDR1 SEHNR, CDR2 FQNEAQ (reference sequence). This CDR3 spans 16 amino acids. Trimming pared 1 base from V and 2 bases from J, leaving 13 bases between. V is TRBV7-9 and J is TRBJ2-3; possible D gene TRBD1, 6 bases. Sample: naive CD8+ T cells from blood, with Jurkat cell RNA spiked in. Indicated subset: FACS-sorted CD8+CD4-CCR7+CD45RA+ naive T cells. The clonotype comes from a human donor in good health. Some libraries in this study had Jurkat cell RNA spiked in. CDR3 loop: CASSLGQGTITDTQYF. CDR3 bases: TGTGCCAGCAGCTTAGGGCAGGGGACCATCACAGATACGCAGTATTTT.